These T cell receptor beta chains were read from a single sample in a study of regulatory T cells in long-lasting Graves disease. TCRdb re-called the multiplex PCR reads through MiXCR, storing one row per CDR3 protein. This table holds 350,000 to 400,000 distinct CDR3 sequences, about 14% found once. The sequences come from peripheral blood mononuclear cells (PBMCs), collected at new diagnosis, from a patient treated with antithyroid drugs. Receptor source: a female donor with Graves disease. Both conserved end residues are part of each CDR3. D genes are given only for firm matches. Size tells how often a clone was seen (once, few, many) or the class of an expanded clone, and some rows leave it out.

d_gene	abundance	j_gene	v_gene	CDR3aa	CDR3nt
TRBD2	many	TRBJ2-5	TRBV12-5	CASGSGTSEETQYF	TGTGCTAGTGGTTCCGGGACTAGCGAGGAGACCCAGTACTTC
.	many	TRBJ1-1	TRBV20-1	CSARDQPRREAFF	TGCAGTGCTAGAGATCAGCCTAGGCGGGAAGCTTTCTTT
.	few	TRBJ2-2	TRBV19	CATRVHGQWGGELFF	TGTGCCACCCGCGTGCATGGGCAATGGGGCGGGGAGCTGTTTTTT
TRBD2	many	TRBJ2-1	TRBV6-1	CASRPGLAGVPEQFF	TGTGCCAGCAGGCCGGGACTAGCGGGAGTACCCGAGCAGTTCTTC
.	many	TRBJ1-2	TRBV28	CASHHLRDPKRGYTF	TGTGCCAGCCACCATCTCCGGGACCCCAAGCGTGGCTACACCTTC
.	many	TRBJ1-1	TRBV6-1	CASMIKDSFWENTEAFF	TGTGCCAGCATGATAAAGGACAGTTTTTGGGAAAACACTGAAGCTTTCTTT
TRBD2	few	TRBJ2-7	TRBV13	CASSLAGGLRSYKQYF	TGTGCCAGCAGCTTAGCGGGAGGGCTTAGGTCCTACAAGCAGTACTTC
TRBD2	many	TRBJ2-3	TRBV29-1	CSFAHTLRGLAGLNTDTQYF	TGCAGCTTCGCCCACACGCTACGCGGACTAGCGGGTTTGAACACAGATACGCAGTATTTT
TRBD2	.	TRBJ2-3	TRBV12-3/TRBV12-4	CASKRTSGGDTQYF	TGTGCCAGCAAACGGACTAGCGGCGGAGATACGCAGTATTTT
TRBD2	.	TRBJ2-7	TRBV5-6	CASSPPQKRESSYEQYF	TGTGCCAGCTCACCACCCCAAAAGCGGGAGAGTTCCTACGAGCAGTACTTC
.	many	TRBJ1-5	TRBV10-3	CAISEGRETPQHF	TGTGCCATCAGTGAGGGGCGGGAGACGCCCCAGCATTTT
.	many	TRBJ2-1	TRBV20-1	CSEDSQYNEQFF	TGCAGTGAGGACAGCCAATACAATGAGCAGTTCTTC
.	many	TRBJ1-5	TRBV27	CASSANVDTNQPQHF	TGTGCCAGCAGTGCGAATGTGGACACAAATCAGCCCCAGCATTTT
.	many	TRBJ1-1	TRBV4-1	CASSQDRGGTEAFF	TGTGCCAGCAGCCAAGATCGAGGGGGAACTGAAGCTTTCTTT
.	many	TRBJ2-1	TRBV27	CASRVQGDYNEQFF	TGTGCCAGCAGAGTCCAGGGAGATTACAATGAGCAGTTCTTC
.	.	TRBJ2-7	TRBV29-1	CSVSQVGYEQYF	TGCAGCGTTTCCCAGGTTGGGTACGAGCAGTACTTC
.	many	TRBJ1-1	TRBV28	CASSFFIGREDTEAFF	TGTGCCAGCAGTTTTTTCATCGGGCGGGAGGACACTGAAGCTTTCTTT
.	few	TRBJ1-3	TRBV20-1	CSARDRFLVADRIGNTIYF	TGCAGTGCTAGAGATCGGTTTCTTGTGGCGGACCGAATCGGAAACACCATATATTTT